A single sample is the source of the 13 T cell receptor beta chains below, sequenced in a study of shared clonotypes between healthy human individuals. Profiling relied on immunoSEQ multiplex PCR, and the TCRdb table lists in-frame clones only, not all of them. The sample lists hundreds of thousands of clones, approximately 96% occurring once. Naive CD8 populations comprised CD45RO-negative cells positively selected for CCR7, excluding terminally differentiated effector memory CD45RA+ cells. Sequencing was performed on naive CD8+ T cells sorted from blood. Source of these receptors: a woman in her thirties in good health.

The chain combines TRBV28 with TRBJ2-7, with TRBD1 matching 10 bases. CDR3 length equals 13 residues. Germline values: CDR1 MDHEN, CDR2 SYDVKM. Losses at the gene ends were 7 bases for V and 4 bases for J; bases not matched to a gene: 4. The CDR3 DNA follows: TGTGCCAGCAAGGGACAGGGGATTTACGAGCAGTACTTC. Protein product: CASKGQGIYEQYF.

The V call is TRBV6-5, the J call TRBJ2-7, with D unclear. V dropped 6 bases and J dropped 6 bases, with 15 bases sitting between them. Germline CDR1 MNHEY, CDR2 SVGAGI. The CDR3 runs 13 residues. In DNA, the CDR3 is TGTGCCAGCAGCCCCCCCCCAGGAGCCGAGCAGTACTTC. Its translation: CASSPPPGAEQYF.

This chain uses TRBV11-2 with TRBJ2-1; 9 bases are shared with TRBD2. The CDR3 has 17 residues. The V and J ends lost 1 base and 4 bases, in that order; junction bases with no gene match: 8. The V gene's germline CDR1 is SGHAT and CDR2 FQNNGV. The CDR3 region is CASSLVGSGRSYNEQFF. The DNA for the CDR3 is TGTGCCAGCAGCTTAGTTGGTAGCGGGAGATCATACAATGAGCAGTTCTTC.

This clone was recorded only once. The chain uses TRBV7-9 and TRBJ1-6, with 7 positions matching TRBD1. Germline CDR1 is SEHNR and CDR2 is FQNEAQ (reference sequence). Trimming at V came to 5 bases and at J to 5 bases, leaving 3 bases not matched to a gene. The CDR3 is made up of 14 amino acids. The CDR3 loop is CASSRDSNNSPLHF. The CDR3 coding sequence is TGTGCCAGCAGCCGGGACAGCAATAATTCACCCCTCCACTTT.

Only one count was recorded for this clone. The J gene is TRBJ1-2, the V gene TRBV6-6, with a weak D call TRBD1 (6 bases). Germline CDR1 MNHNY, CDR2 SVGAGI (reference sequence). This CDR3 spans 16 amino acids. Trimming pared 5 bases from V and 4 bases from J, leaving 20 bases between. As DNA, the CDR3 is TGTGCCAGCAGTAAGTCTGAGACAGGAAGTTTCTATGGCTACACCTTC. This gives the protein CASSKSETGSFYGYTF.

Notes on this clone: Other DNA sequences within the sample encode an identical CDR3. The chain carries TRBV27 and TRBJ2-7; TRBD2 is a possible D gene (5 bases). The CDR3 has 13 residues. Trimming pared 3 bases from V and 2 bases from J, leaving 8 bases between. Per the germline V gene, CDR1 is MNHEY and CDR2 is SMNVEV (reference sequence). The CDR3 spells CASSFGEAYEQYF. The DNA for the CDR3 is TGTGCCAGCAGTTTCGGGGAAGCCTACGAGCAGTACTTC.

V gene TRBV28 combines with J gene TRBJ1-1; D uncertain. The CDR3 consists of 14 residues. Between the trimmed V and J ends, which lost 5 bases and 2 bases, there was a span of 12 bases. CDR1 is MDHEN, CDR2 SYDVKM, per germline. The CDR3 here is CASSIFVGNTEAFF. The CDR3 nucleotides are TGTGCCAGCAGTATCTTCGTTGGAAACACTGAAGCTTTCTTT.

The chain combines TRBV7-9 with TRBJ1-3; the D gene is possibly TRBD1 (6 bases). V was pared by 4 bases and J by 12 bases, with 13 bases between. Germline V gene data show CDR1 as SEHNR and CDR2 as FQNEAQ (reference sequence). The CDR3 spans 12 residues. DNA for the CDR3: TGTGCCAGCAGCTCTATGCAGGGGTACATATATTTT. This translates into CASSSMQGYIYF.

The rearrangement uses TRBV2 and TRBJ2-1; D is undetermined. The V and J ends lost 6 bases and 5 bases respectively, with 14 bases between them. The CDR3 covers 14 residues. Germline loops: CDR1 SNHLY, CDR2 FYNNEI. CDR3 sequence: CASSDVGTNNEQFF. CDR3 sequence (DNA): TGTGCCAGCAGCGACGTCGGCACGAACAATGAGCAGTTCTTC.

CDR3 DNA: TGTGCCAGCAGTCCCGGGACTAGCGGGAGGCCGTTCTTC. Protein sequence: CASSPGTSGRPFF. The chain carries TRBV11-3 and TRBJ2-1; 15 nucleotides match TRBD2. V dropped 6 bases and J dropped 15; count of bases not matched to a gene: 6. This CDR3 contains 13 residues. The germline gives CDR1 SGHNT, CDR2 YENEEA. The full variable domain, rest sourced from reference TRBV11-3 and TRBJ2-1, is EAGVVQSPRYKIIEKKQPVAFWCNPISGHNTLYWYLQNLGQGPELLIRYENEEAVDDSQLPKDRFSAERLKGVDSTLKIQPAELGDSAVYLCASSPGTSGRPFFGPGTRLTVL.

The V gene is TRBV7-8, the J gene TRBJ2-7; D gene uncertain. This CDR3 is 14 amino acids long. The V end lost 5 bases, the J end lost 3 bases, and 14 bases lay between the germline ends. Germline lookup yields CDR1 SGHVS and CDR2 FQNEAQ. Here the CDR3 reads CASSTQSVIYEQYF. CDR3 coding DNA: TGTGCCAGCAGCACCCAGAGTGTAATCTACGAGCAGTACTTC.

Notes on this clone: The same CDR3 also results from other DNA sequences found in this sample. J is TRBJ1-1 and V is TRBV9, with 10 nucleotides matching TRBD1. V lost 0 bases to trimming and J lost 5 bases; unmatched junction nucleotides: 1. Germline V CDR1 and CDR2: SGDLS, YYNGEE. The CDR3 has 14 residues. The CDR3 sequence is CASSVGTGGTEAFF. The CDR3 bases are TGTGCCAGCAGCGTAGGGACAGGGGGGACTGAAGCTTTCTTT.

The V and J genes are TRBV28 and TRBJ2-7; D perhaps matches TRBD1 (6 bases). Germline CDR1 reads MDHEN; CDR2 reads SYDVKM. CDR3 length: 14 residues. The ends were cut back, 3 bases at V and 4 bases at J, with 13 bases in the middle. The CDR3 is CASSFDRLIYEQYF. The CDR3 DNA sequence: TGTGCCAGCAGTTTCGACAGGTTAATATACGAGCAGTACTTC.